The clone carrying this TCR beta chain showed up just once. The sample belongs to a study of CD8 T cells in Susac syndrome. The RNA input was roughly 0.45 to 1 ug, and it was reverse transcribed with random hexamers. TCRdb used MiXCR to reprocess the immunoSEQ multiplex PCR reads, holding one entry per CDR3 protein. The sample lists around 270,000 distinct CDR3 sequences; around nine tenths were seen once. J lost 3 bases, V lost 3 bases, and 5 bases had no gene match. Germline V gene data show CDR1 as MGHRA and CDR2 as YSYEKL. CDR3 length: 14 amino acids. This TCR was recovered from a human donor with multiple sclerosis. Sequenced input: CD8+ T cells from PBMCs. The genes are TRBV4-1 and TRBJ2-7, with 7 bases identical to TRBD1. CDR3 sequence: CASSQTGTLYEQYF. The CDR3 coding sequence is TGCGCCAGCAGCCAGACAGGGACCCTCTACGAGCAGTACTTC.